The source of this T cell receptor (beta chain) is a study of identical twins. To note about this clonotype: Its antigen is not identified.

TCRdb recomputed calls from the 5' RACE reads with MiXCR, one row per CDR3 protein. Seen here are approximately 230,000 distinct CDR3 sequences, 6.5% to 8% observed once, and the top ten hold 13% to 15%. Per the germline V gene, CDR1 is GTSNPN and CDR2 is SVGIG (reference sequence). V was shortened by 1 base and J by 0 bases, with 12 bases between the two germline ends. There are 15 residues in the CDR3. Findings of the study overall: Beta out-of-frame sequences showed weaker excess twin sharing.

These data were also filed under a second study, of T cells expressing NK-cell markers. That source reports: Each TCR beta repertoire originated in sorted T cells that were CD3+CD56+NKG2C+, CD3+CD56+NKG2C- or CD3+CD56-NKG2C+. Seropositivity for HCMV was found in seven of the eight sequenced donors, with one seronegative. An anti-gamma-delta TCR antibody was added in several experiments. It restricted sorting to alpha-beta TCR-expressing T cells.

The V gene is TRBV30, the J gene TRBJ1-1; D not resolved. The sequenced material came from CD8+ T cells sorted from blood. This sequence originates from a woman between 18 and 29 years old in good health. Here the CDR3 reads CAWSAADKMNTEAFF. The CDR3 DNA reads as TGTGCCTGGAGTGCCGCTGATAAAATGAACACTGAAGCTTTCTTT. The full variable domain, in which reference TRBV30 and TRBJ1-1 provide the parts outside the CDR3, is SQTIHQWPATLVQPVGSPLSLECTVEGTSNPNLYWYRQAAGRGLQLLFYSVGIGQISSEVPQNLSASRPQDRQFILSSKKLLLSDSGFYLCAWSAADKMNTEAFFGQGTRLTVV.